This T cell receptor beta chain was identified in a study of shared clonotypes between healthy human individuals. The ends lost 4 bases at V and 1 base at J; junction bases unmatched: 8. This CDR3 is built from 17 residues. CDR1 and CDR2 from the germline V gene are SEHNR and FQNEAQ (reference sequence). The method was immunoSEQ multiplex PCR; TCRdb's version includes in-frame clones alone and lacks a portion of them. The table has about 2.5 million clones, around 93% seen once. Donation came from healthy HIV-negative adults that had no recent acute infections or vaccinations. This clone was detected only once. Its matching antigen is unknown. Points from the study as a whole: Among the subsets, naive ones generally showed larger estimated richness than memory ones. The study's rarefaction showed incomplete sorted-subset sequencing despite large depth.

J is TRBJ1-5 and V is TRBV7-9; 9 bases fit TRBD1. The sample was naive CD4+ T cells from PBMCs. The subset is: CD45RA+ positively selected. This TCR was recovered from a young man in good health. Some clones in this sample may be carry-over from other donors' samples. The CDR3, as DNA: TGTGCCAGCAGCTCCACTAGGGACAGGGTAAGCAATCAGCCCCAGCATTTT. This translates into CASSSTRDRVSNQPQHF.